A selection of T cell receptor beta chains follows, all from one sample in a study of technical replicates of blood from several donors. Generated by immunoSEQ multiplex PCR, the TCRdb table keeps only in-frame clones and is missing some. Of about 75,000 clones listed, roughly 91% are singletons. Material for sequencing was T cells isolated from PBMCs. The receptors derive from a human donor in good health. Some clones in this sample may be carry-over from other donors' samples. The CDR3 runs from the conserved cysteine through the conserved F or W.

J: TRBJ2-3
V: TRBV6-1
CDR3: CASRDARSADTQYF

J: TRBJ1-5
V: TRBV6-5
CDR3: CASSYTSGANQPQHF

J: TRBJ2-2
V: TRBV7-7
CDR3: CASSLRPGGNTGELFF

J: TRBJ2-7
V: TRBV6-1
CDR3: CASSEPVDEQYF

J: TRBJ2-7
V: TRBV5-4
CDR3: CASSSGTGPYEQYF

J: TRBJ2-7
V: TRBV6-5
CDR3: CASSSRTSGYEQYF

J: TRBJ1-4
V: TRBV10-3
CDR3: CAIQTGRGEKLFF

J: TRBJ2-4
V: TRBV27
CDR3: CASSPGGNIQYF

J: TRBJ1-1
V: TRBV27
CDR3: CASSPTYRGLLLNTEAFF

J: TRBJ2-3
V: TRBV6-4
CDR3: CASSGTGEGTDTQYF